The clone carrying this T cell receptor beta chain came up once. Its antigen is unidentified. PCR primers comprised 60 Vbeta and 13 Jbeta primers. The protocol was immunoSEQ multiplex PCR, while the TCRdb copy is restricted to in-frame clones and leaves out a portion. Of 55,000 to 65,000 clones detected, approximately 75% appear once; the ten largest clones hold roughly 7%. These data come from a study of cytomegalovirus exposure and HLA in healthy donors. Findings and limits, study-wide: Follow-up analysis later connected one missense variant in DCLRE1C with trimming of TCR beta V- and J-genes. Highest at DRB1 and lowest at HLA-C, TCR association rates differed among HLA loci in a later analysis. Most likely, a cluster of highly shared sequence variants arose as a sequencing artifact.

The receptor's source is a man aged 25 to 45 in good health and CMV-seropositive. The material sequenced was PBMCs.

The CDR3 protein is CASRDPGTSQETQYF. The CDR3 DNA reads TGTGCCAGCAGAGATCCCGGGACAAGCCAAGAGACCCAGTACTTC. The gene calls are TRBV6-1 and TRBJ2-5; tentatively, D is TRBD1 (6 bases). V lost 6 bases, J lost 1 base, and 15 bases lay in between. From germline, CDR1 is MNHNS and CDR2 SASEGT. The CDR3 is 15 residues long.